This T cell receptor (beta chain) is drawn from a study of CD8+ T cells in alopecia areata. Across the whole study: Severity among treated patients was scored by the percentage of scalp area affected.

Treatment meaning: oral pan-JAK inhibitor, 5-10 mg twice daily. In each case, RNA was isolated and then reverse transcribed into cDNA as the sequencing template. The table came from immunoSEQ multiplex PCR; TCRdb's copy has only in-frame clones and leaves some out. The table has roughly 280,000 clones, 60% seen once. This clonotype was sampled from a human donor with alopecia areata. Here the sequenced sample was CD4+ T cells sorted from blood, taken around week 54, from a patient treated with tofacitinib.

The CDR3 coding sequence is TGTGCCAGCAGCTTAATGGGCTATGGCTACACCTTC. Amino acid sequence: CASSLMGYGYTF. This chain links TRBV7-9 with TRBJ1-2; no clear D. Trimming removed 2 bases at V and 4 bases at J, with 5 bases between. CDR3 length: 12 residues. Per germline, CDR1 SEHNR and CDR2 FQNEAQ (reference sequence).